This T cell receptor (beta chain) was sequenced during a study of T cells in localized non-small cell lung cancer. General observations from the study: Sequence data derive from only one tumor region, so heterogeneity remains possible. Exceeding tumor, uninvolved adjacent lung had the highest T cell clonality.

The CDR3 sequence is 13 residues long. V dropped 6 bases and J dropped 3; count of bases not matched to a gene: 2. Germline V gives CDR1 SNHLY, CDR2 FYNNEI. TCRdb's copy holds only in-frame clones and misses some; the assay was immunoSEQ multiplex PCR. The sample includes about 21,000 clones, approximately 86% of them seen just once. Details on this clone: Antigen specificity is unknown.

The V and J genes are TRBV2 and TRBJ2-5, with 9 bases that match TRBD2. This TCR came from a male donor at least 60 years old with stage II lung adenocarcinoma. The sequenced sample was peripheral blood mononuclear cells, obtained before any cancer treatment. The CDR3 region has the DNA TGTGCCAGCAGCCGACTAGCGGAAGAGACCCAGTACTTC. The encoded protein is CASSRLAEETQYF.